The 11 T cell receptor beta chains below come from one sample, sequenced in a study of CD8+CD57+ T cells in acquired aplastic anemia. Profiling of TCR beta VDJ combinations and CDR3 sequences used genomic DNA as template. TCRdb fed the reads into MiXCR, producing one record per CDR3 protein. The sample yields about 130,000 distinct CDR3 sequences, about 48% seen once. Sequenced sample: sorted CD4+, CD8+, or CD8+CD57+ T cells (not recorded which) from PBMCs. The receptor set was obtained from a human donor in good health, serving as a control.

CDR3 sequence (DNA): TGTGCCAGCAGTATAGGGGGGCTGAACACTGAAGCTTTCTTT. This encodes CASSIGGLNTEAFF. The chain employs TRBV6-1 and TRBJ1-1, with D tentatively TRBD1 (6 bases). Germline V CDR1 and CDR2: MNHNS, SASEGT. Trimming pared 5 bases from V and 0 bases from J, leaving 10 bases between. CDR3 length: 14 residues.

This sequence joins TRBV25-1 and TRBJ1-1, with a tentative D call TRBD1 (6 bases). V gave up 3 bases and J gave up 5 bases, with 22 bases separating them. The CDR3 has 17 amino acids. Germline lookup yields CDR1 MGHDK and CDR2 SYGVNS. The CDR3 is CASSDPGHPGVGTEAFF. CDR3 DNA: TGTGCCAGCAGTGACCCAGGGCACCCAGGGGTCGGGACTGAAGCTTTCTTT.

Details on this clonotype: At one end the junction does not follow the germline gene, possibly because of a read error. The CDR3 DNA sequence: TGTGCCACCTGCAGATCCGGGATCACTGAAGCTTTCTTT. The encoded protein is CATCRSGITEAFF. This chain uses TRBV15 with TRBJ1-1; D gene unclear. Germline V gene lookup returns CDR1 LNHNV and CDR2 YYDKDF (reference sequence). This CDR3 is 13 amino acids long.

This chain joins TRBV24-1 and TRBJ2-1; 8 bases line up with TRBD1. Per the germline V gene, CDR1 is KGHDR and CDR2 is SFDVKD. This CDR3 contains 16 residues. V lost 4 bases and J lost 4; bases outside the gene matches: 8. The CDR3 nucleotides read TGTGCCACCAGTGAACAAGACAGGGGCTATTACAATGAGCAGTTCTTC. Translation: CATSEQDRGYYNEQFF.

The CDR3 region is CARSSDSSYNSPLHF. The CDR3 DNA reads as TGTGCCAGGAGCAGTGACAGTTCGTATAATTCACCCCTCCACTTT. The chain has TRBV2 and TRBJ1-6, with D possibly being TRBD1 (5 bases). Germline lookup yields CDR1 SNHLY and CDR2 FYNNEI. Trimming stripped 9 bases from V and 4 bases from J, with 16 bases between. The CDR3 is made up of 15 amino acids.

V usage is TRBV4-1 and J usage is TRBJ2-7; D is possibly TRBD1 or TRBD2 (5 bases each). Trimming removed 0 bases from V and 4 bases from J, with 10 bases in between. This CDR3 is built from 14 residues. Per germline, CDR1 MGHRA and CDR2 YSYEKL. The CDR3 DNA reads TGCGCCAGCAGCCAAGAGAGGGGTTGGTACGAGCAGTACTTC. Translating it yields CASSQERGWYEQYF.

The rearrangement links TRBV9 to TRBJ2-3, with D perhaps assigned TRBD1 or TRBD2 (5 bases each). Germline CDR1 SGDLS, CDR2 YYNGEE. The ends were cut back, 6 bases at V and 2 bases at J, with 16 bases in the middle. CDR3 length equals 15 residues. The CDR3 region has the DNA TGTGCCAGCAACCAGAGGGGTGACATCACAGATACGCAGTATTTT. Its protein product is CASNQRGDITDTQYF.

This clonotype was detected ten times or more. This sequence joins TRBV19 and TRBJ1-3, with D uncertain. This CDR3 region has 14 residues. V was shortened by 4 bases and J by 0 bases, with 7 bases between the two germline ends. The V gene's germline CDR1 is LNHDA and CDR2 SQIVND (reference sequence). In nucleotides, the CDR3 is TGTGCCAGTAGTAGGGGAATCTCTGGAAACACCATATATTTT. Its protein product is CASSRGISGNTIYF.

This clonotype was detected many times. This chain uses TRBV5-1 with TRBJ1-1; no firm D call. V was shortened by 4 bases and J by 5 bases, with 9 bases between the two germline ends. CDR3 length: 12 residues. Germline CDR1 and CDR2: SGHRS and YFSETQ. In nucleotides, the CDR3 is TGCGCCAGCAGCGCAGGTAGGACTGAAGCTTTCTTT. It codes for CASSAGRTEAFF.

This clonotype was observed many times. The chain has TRBV20-1 and TRBJ2-4; D may be TRBD1 or TRBD2 (6 bases each). This CDR3 contains 14 residues. Trimming took off 4 bases at V and 8 bases at J, with 18 bases between the two ends. Germline CDR1 and CDR2: DFQATT and SNEGSKA (reference sequence). The chain's CDR3 is CSAKRRGNRDIQYF. Written as DNA, the CDR3 is TGCAGTGCTAAAAGGCGGGGAAACAGGGACATTCAGTACTTC.

There are many counts of this clonotype. This sequence joins TRBV12-5 and TRBJ1-3; D is possibly TRBD1 (5 bases). In germline, CDR1 is LGHNT, CDR2 FRNRAP. V lost 8 bases to trimming and J lost 5 bases, with 19 bases between them. This CDR3 is 15 amino acids long. The CDR3 sequence is CASQKGDAMRNTIYF. Here the CDR3 DNA reads TGTGCTAGTCAGAAAGGGGACGCCATGCGAAACACCATATATTTT.